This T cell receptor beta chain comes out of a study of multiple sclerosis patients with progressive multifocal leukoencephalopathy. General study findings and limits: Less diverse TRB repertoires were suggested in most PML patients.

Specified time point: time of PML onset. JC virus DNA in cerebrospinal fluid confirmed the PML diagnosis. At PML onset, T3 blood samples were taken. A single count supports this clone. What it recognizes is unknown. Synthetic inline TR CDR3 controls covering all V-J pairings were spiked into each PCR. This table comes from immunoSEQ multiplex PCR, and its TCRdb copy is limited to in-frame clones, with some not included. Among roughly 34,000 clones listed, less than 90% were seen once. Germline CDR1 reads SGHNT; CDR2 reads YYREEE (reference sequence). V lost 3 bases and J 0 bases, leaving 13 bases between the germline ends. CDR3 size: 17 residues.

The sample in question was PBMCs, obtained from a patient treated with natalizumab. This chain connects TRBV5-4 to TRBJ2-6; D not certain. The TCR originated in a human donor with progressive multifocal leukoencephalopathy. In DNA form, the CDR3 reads TGTGCCAGCAGCTCCCCTGGACGGGCCTCTGGGGCCAACGTCCTGACTTTC. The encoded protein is CASSSPGRASGANVLTF.